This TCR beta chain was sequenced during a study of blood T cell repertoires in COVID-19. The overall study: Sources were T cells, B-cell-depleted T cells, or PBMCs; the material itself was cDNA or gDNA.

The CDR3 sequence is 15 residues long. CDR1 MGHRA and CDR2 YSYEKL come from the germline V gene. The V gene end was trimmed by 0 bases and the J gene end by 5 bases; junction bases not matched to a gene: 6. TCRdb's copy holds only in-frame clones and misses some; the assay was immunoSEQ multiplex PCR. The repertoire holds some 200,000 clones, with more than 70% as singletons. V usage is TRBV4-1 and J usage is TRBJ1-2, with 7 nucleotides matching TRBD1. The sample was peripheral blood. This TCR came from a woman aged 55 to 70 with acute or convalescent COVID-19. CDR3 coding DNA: TGCGCCAGCAGCCAAGAAGGAGGGACAGTGTATGGCTACACCTTC. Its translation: CASSQEGGTVYGYTF.